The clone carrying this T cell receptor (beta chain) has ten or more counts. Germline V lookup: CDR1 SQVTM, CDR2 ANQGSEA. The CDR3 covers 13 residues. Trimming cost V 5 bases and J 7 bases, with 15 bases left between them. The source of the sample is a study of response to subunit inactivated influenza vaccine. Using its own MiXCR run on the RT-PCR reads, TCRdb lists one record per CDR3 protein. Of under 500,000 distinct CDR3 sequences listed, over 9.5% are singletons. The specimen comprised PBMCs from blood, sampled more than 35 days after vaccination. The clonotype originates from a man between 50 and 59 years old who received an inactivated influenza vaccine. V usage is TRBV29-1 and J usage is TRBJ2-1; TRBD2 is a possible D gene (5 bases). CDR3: CSVLAVGINEQFF. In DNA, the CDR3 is TGCAGCGTTCTAGCTGTGGGCATAAATGAGCAGTTCTTC.